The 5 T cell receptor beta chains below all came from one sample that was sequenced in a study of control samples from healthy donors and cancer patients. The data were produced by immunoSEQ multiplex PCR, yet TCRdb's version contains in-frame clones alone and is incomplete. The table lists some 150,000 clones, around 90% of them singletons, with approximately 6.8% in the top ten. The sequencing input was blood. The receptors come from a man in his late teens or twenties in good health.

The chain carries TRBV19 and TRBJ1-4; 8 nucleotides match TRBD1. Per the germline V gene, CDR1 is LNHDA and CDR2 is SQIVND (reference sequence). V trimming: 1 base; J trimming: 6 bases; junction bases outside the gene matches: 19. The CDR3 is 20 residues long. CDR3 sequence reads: CASSIGPFGRGLSLDEKLFF. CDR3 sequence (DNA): TGTGCCAGTAGTATAGGCCCGTTTGGCAGGGGGCTCTCGTTGGATGAAAAACTGTTTTTT.

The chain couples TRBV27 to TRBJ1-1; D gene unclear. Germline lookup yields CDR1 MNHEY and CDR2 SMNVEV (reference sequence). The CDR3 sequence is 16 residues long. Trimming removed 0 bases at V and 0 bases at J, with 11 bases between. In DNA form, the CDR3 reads TGTGCCAGCAGTTTATCCATCCAAAGAGTGAACACTGAAGCTTTCTTT. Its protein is CASSLSIQRVNTEAFF.

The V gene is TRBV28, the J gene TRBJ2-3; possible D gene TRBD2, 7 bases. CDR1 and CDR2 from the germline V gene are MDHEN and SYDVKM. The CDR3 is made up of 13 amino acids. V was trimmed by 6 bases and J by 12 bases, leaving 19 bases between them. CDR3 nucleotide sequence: TGTGCCAGCAGATTGAGAGGAGGGGGGGGCCAGTATTTT. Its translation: CASRLRGGGGQYF.

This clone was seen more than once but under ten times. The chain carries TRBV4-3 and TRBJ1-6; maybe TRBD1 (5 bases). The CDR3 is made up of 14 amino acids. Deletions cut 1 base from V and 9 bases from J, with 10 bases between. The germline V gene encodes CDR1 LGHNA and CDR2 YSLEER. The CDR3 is CASSQVGPSSPLHF. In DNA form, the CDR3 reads TGCGCCAGCAGCCAAGTGGGGCCAAGTTCACCCCTCCACTTT.

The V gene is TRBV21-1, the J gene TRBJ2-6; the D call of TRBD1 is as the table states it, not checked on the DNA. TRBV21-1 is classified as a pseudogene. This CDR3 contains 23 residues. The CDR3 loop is CASSKDPRAYPDRLHSGANVLTF. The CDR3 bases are TGTGCCAGCAGCAAAGACCCCAGGGCTTACCCGGACAGGCTCCACTCTGGGGCCAACGTCCTGACTTTC.